In this sample, the clone carrying this TCR beta chain turned up a few times. This specimen belongs to a study of blood T cell repertoires in COVID-19. About the research overall: Collection of acute and convalescent COVID-19 samples took place in the United States, Italy and Spain.

Here immunoSEQ multiplex PCR was the method, and the copy in TCRdb shows in-frame clones only, minus some. The table includes 200,000 to 300,000 clones, 80% to 90% detected once. There are 15 residues in the CDR3. Germline CDR1 KGHSH, CDR2 LQKENI. The V and J ends lost 0 bases and 4 bases, in that order; junction bases with no gene match: 0. This chain uses TRBV18 with TRBJ1-6; 7 bases align to TRBD1. The sequence derives from a man aged 35-49 years who had recovered from COVID-19. Material for sequencing was peripheral blood. CDR3 coding DNA: TGTGCCAGCTCACCACCGGGACAGTATAATTCACCCCTCCACTTT. Protein product: CASSPPGQYNSPLHF.